Shown below are 10 T cell receptor beta chains from a single sample sequenced in a study of blood T cell repertoires in COVID-19 (TCRdb year 2020). The library was prepared using the immunoSEQ multiplex PCR assay. The table comes from immuneACCESS by way of TCRdb, which keeps in-frame sequences with V and J called. Part of the clones is missing from these tables; in studies checked, under half for an unresolved V gene and the rest for unknown reasons. The sample data list 250,000 to 400,000 clones, and around 90% of these were observed just once. Under 3% of the sample belongs to the ten largest clones. The specimen was peripheral blood. All receptors come from a woman aged 25 to 39 with COVID-19, enrolled during active disease.

This clone has only one observation. Other DNA sequences of this sample code for an identical CDR3. The V call is TRBV29-1, the J call TRBJ2-7, with D possibly being TRBD2 (5 bases). Germline values: CDR1 SQVTM, CDR2 ANQGSEA. V lost 4 bases to trimming and J lost 1 base, with 11 bases between them. The CDR3 is 13 residues long. The CDR3 sequence: CSVGGRASYEQYF. CDR3 coding DNA: TGCAGCGTTGGTGGGCGGGCTTCCTACGAGCAGTACTTC.

J is TRBJ1-1 and V is TRBV2, with TRBD1 as a possible D gene (5 bases). This CDR3 spans 13 amino acids. Trimming shortened V by 4 bases and J by 6 bases, and 12 bases separated the two germline ends. Germline CDR1 reads SNHLY; CDR2 reads FYNNEI. CDR3 loop: CASSGSGTSEAFF. CDR3 DNA: TGTGCCAGCAGTGGGTCCGGGACTTCTGAAGCTTTCTTT.

The chain uses TRBV28 and TRBJ1-1; D unclear. CDR3 length: 11 residues. V lost 6 bases to trimming and J lost 7 bases, with 9 bases between them. The V gene's germline CDR1 is MDHEN and CDR2 SYDVKM. DNA for the CDR3: TGTGCCAGCAGGGGAGAGGTTGAAGCTTTCTTT. Residues: CASRGEVEAFF.

V usage is TRBV3-1 (or the pseudogene TRBV3-2) and J usage is TRBJ1-2, with 9 bases fitting TRBD1. Germline V gene sequence: CDR1 LGHDT, CDR2 YNNKEL (reference sequence). V trimming: 1 base; J trimming: 4 bases; junction bases outside the gene matches: 7. This CDR3 is built from 16 residues. The CDR3 loop is CASSQGLQGASYGYTF. DNA for the CDR3: TGTGCCAGCAGCCAAGGACTACAGGGGGCGAGCTATGGCTACACCTTC.

The V gene is TRBV5-6, the J gene TRBJ1-3; TRBD1 agrees at 8 bases. The germline gives CDR1 SGHDT, CDR2 YYEEEE. The CDR3 runs to 14 residues. J gave up 3 bases and V 5 bases, and 4 bases lay outside the gene matches. As DNA, the CDR3 is TGTGCCAGCAGAAGGACAGGGAATGGAAACACCATATATTTT. It codes for CASRRTGNGNTIYF.

This chain connects TRBV18 to TRBJ1-2; D is ambiguous. Germline V gene data show CDR1 as KGHSH and CDR2 as LQKENI. Trimming pared 6 bases from V and 6 bases from J, leaving 17 bases between. This CDR3 is 14 amino acids long. DNA of the CDR3: TGTGCCAGCTCCCCCATTTCAGGCTCCCATGGCTACACCTTC. As protein: CASSPISGSHGYTF.

V usage is TRBV27 and J usage is TRBJ1-4; TRBD1 might be the D (5 bases). CDR3 length: 14 residues. Per the germline V gene, CDR1 is MNHEY and CDR2 is SMNVEV (reference sequence). V gave up 5 bases and J gave up 1 base, with 8 bases separating them. The CDR3 sequence is CASSRRGTNEKLFF. As DNA, the CDR3 is TGTGCCAGCAGTCGAAGGGGAACTAATGAAAAACTGTTTTTT.

The chain links TRBV15 to TRBJ1-4, with 8 bases aligning to TRBD1. Trimming took 3 bases from V and 8 from J; bases not matched to a gene: 14. The CDR3 loop spans 17 amino acids. Per germline, CDR1 LNHNV and CDR2 YYDKDF (reference sequence). CDR3 sequence reads: CATSSEYDRGSGEKLFF. The CDR3 DNA is TGTGCCACCAGCAGTGAATACGACAGGGGATCCGGGGAAAAACTGTTTTTT.

The rearrangement uses TRBV5-6 and TRBJ2-2, with D possibly matching TRBD2 (5 bases). The germline CDR1 and CDR2 sequences are SGHDT and YYEEEE. CDR3 length: 15 residues. The germline V and J ends were trimmed by 3 bases and 1 base, with 10 bases remaining between them. CDR3 DNA sequence: TGTGCCAGCAGCTCTCCCGGACTGAACACCGGGGAGCTGTTTTTT. Its protein is CASSSPGLNTGELFF.

The DNA of the CDR3 is TGTGCCAGCAGTACGCCCCGTCGGACAGGGGTATCACCCCTCCACTTT. Residues: CASSTPRRTGVSPLHF. The chain uses TRBV27 and TRBJ1-6, with 9 bases identical to TRBD1. The V segment lost 5 bases and the J segment 10 bases; nucleotides outside the gene matches: 12. CDR1 MNHEY and CDR2 SMNVEV come from the germline V gene (reference sequence). The CDR3 spans 16 residues.